The 5 T cell receptor beta chains below come from one sample, sequenced in a study of T cell repertoires in aging, cancer and after chemotherapy. TRB rearrangements spanning V, D and J were amplified using mixed TRB-A/B primers. TCRdb reprocessed the multiplex PCR reads via MiXCR and lists one record per CDR3 protein. Among hundreds of distinct CDR3 sequences listed, about a third were seen once. Amplification of TCR beta used genomic DNA extracted from peripheral blood. Sequencing input: blood. The receptors stem from a human donor with a blood cancer.

The genes are TRBV6-4 and TRBJ2-1; 12 bases match TRBD2. The V gene end was trimmed by 6 bases and the J gene end by 8 bases; junction bases not matched to a gene: 8. Germline V gene lookup returns CDR1 MRHNA and CDR2 SNTAGT. There are 15 residues in the CDR3. CDR3 DNA sequence: TGTGCCAGCAGCCCCGGACTAGCGGGGAAATATGAGCAGTTCTTC. Protein product: CASSPGLAGKYEQFF.

This clonotype is termed large. The chain has TRBV6-5 and TRBJ1-1; D uncertain. The CDR3 extends over 13 amino acids. Per germline, CDR1 MNHEY and CDR2 SVGAGI. V was clipped by 2 bases and J by 4 bases, with 8 bases between them. The CDR3 sequence: CASSYGSRTEAFF. DNA for the CDR3: TGTGCCAGCAGTTACGGCTCCCGCACTGAAGCTTTCTTT.

This clonotype is judged medium-sized (0.01 to 0.1%). The chain recombines TRBV5-1 with TRBJ2-7; D is possibly TRBD1 (5 bases). V was trimmed by 2 bases and J by 5 bases, leaving 14 bases between them. This CDR3 has 14 residues. Germline-derived CDR1 and CDR2 are SGHRS and YFSETQ. The CDR3 region has the DNA TGCGCCAGCAGCTTTTCCCTCCCCAGGGACGAGCAGTACTTC. Encoded protein: CASSFSLPRDEQYF.

This clonotype has more than one count but fewer than ten. The gene calls are TRBV6-6 and TRBJ2-1; 16 bases are a match to TRBD2. The CDR3 has 17 residues. The V segment lost 6 bases and the J segment 2 bases; nucleotides outside the gene matches: 4. The germline V gene has CDR1 MNHNY and CDR2 SVGAGI (reference sequence). The chain's CDR3 is CASSDGTSGGAYNEQFF. The CDR3 DNA reads as TGTGCCAGCAGCGACGGGACTAGCGGGGGGGCCTACAATGAGCAGTTCTTC.

The V gene is TRBV6-1, the J gene TRBJ2-5, with 7 positions matching TRBD2. Trimming cost V 0 bases and J 10 bases; bases outside gene matches: 8. CDR1 and CDR2 from the germline V gene are MNHNS and SASEGT. This CDR3 comprises 14 residues. CDR3 coding DNA: TGTGCCAGCAGTGAAGCTACCCTGGGGGACTACCAGTACTTC. Translated, it gives CASSEATLGDYQYF.